This TCR beta chain was profiled in a study of cytomegalovirus exposure and HLA in healthy donors. 13 Jbeta primers and 60 Vbeta primers were used for the PCR. Data came from immunoSEQ multiplex PCR; TCRdb stores just in-frame clones and leaves some out. The sample shows 140,000 or so clones, around 57% of them seen only once. This CDR3 is 13 amino acids long. The germline V gene encodes CDR1 SQVTM and CDR2 ANQGSEA. Trimming stripped 5 bases from V and 2 bases from J, with 12 bases between. The source is a male donor in good health and CMV-seronegative. Sample: PBMCs. The V and J genes are TRBV29-1 and TRBJ1-1; no reliable D call. The CDR3 sequence: CSVYEGDNTEAFF. The CDR3 coding sequence is TGCAGCGTTTACGAGGGAGATAACACTGAAGCTTTCTTT.